This T cell receptor (beta chain) was recovered during a study of patients and donors after allogeneic stem cell transplantation. Germline V CDR1 and CDR2: KGHSH, LQKENI. This CDR3 is 13 amino acids long. The V end lost 3 bases, the J end lost 4 bases, and 10 bases lay between the germline ends. TCRdb reprocessed the RT-PCR reads with MiXCR, giving one entry per CDR3 protein. The table shows hundreds of thousands of distinct CDR3 sequences, with more than 15% occurring only once. This chain uses TRBV18 with TRBJ2-7, with a tentative D call TRBD1 (5 bases). Sequencing used blood, either unsorted or a sorted T cell fraction (not recorded which). This TCR was sampled from a human donor who was either an allogeneic HSCT recipient or a stem cell or donor lymphocyte infusion donor (not recorded which). It is not recorded whose cells these are; they may come from a transplant donor. CDR3 in amino acids: CASSPRQQYEQYF. The CDR3, as DNA: TGTGCCAGCTCACCGAGACAGCAGTACGAGCAGTACTTC.